This TCR beta chain was retrieved from a study of T cell repertoires in cytomegalovirus infection. Looking at the study overall: Carrying CMV and the relevant HLA type showed in public TCR beta signatures.

MiXCR was run by TCRdb on the reads, yielding one entry per CDR3 protein. Of 550,000 to 850,000 distinct CDR3 sequences listed, around 30% were seen once; the top ten hold about 20%. With regard to this clonotype: What it recognizes is unknown.

Trimming removed 2 bases at V and 3 bases at J, with 14 bases between. This CDR3 has 15 residues. Germline V gene sequence: CDR1 DFQATT, CDR2 SNEGSKA (reference sequence). General study points: HLA-C-restricted, CMV-specific TCR beta clonotypes were dominant ex vivo.

Sequencing used cultured PBMCs, obtained from culture after CMV antigen stimulation. The receptor comes from a human donor in good health (CMV status not recorded). Some clones in this sample may be carry-over from other donors' samples. The chain uses TRBV20-1 and TRBJ1-5; D may be TRBD1 (6 bases). DNA for the CDR3: TGCAGTGCTAGACTGCAGGGGTTGGACAATCAGCCCCAGCATTTT. Translation gives CSARLQGLDNQPQHF.